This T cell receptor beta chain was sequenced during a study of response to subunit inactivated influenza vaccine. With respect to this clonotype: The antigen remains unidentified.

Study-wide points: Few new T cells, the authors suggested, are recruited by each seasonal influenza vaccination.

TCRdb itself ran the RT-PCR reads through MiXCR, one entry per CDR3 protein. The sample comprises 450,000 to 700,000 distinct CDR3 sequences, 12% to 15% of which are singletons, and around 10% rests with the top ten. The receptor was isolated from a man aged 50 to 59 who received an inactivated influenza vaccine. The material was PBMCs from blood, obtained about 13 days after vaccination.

The CDR3 loop is CASSVSGSPVTQYF. The CDR3 bases are TGCGCCAGCAGCGTCAGCGGGAGCCCGGTGACCCAGTACTTC. The rearrangement joins TRBV5-1 to TRBJ2-5; TRBD2 matches 8 bases. Germline-derived CDR1 and CDR2 are SGHRS and YFSETQ. The V gene end was trimmed by 4 bases and the J gene end by 7 bases; junction bases not matched to a gene: 9. The CDR3 is made up of 14 amino acids.